Following are 4 T cell receptor beta chains from one sample sequenced in a study of CD8+ T cells in alopecia areata. cDNA prepared by RNA extraction and subsequent reverse transcription served as the template for sequencing. The data were produced by immunoSEQ multiplex PCR, yet TCRdb's version contains in-frame clones alone and is incomplete. The sample includes some 180,000 clones, roughly 63% of them seen just once. The input for sequencing was CD4+ T cells sorted from blood, taken at week 0. All receptors derive from a human donor with alopecia areata.

The V call is TRBV15, the J call TRBJ2-7; 8 bases map to TRBD1. Germline CDR1 LNHNV, CDR2 YYDKDF (reference sequence). J gave up 5 bases and V 3 bases, and 6 bases lay outside the gene matches. The CDR3 has 14 amino acids. DNA of the CDR3: TGTGCCACCAGCAGCCGGACAGGGTACAACGAGCAGTACTTC. Its protein product is CATSSRTGYNEQYF.

The chain has TRBV13 and TRBJ2-7; D perhaps matches TRBD2 (6 bases). This CDR3 contains 14 residues. V lost 5 bases, J lost 4 bases, and 15 bases lay in between. The germline CDR1 and CDR2 sequences are PRHDT and FYEKMQ (reference sequence). CDR3 coding DNA: TGTGCCAGCAGCATGACCGGGGGAGGTTACGAGCAGTACTTC. It codes for CASSMTGGGYEQYF.

This clone was observed a few times. The rearrangement links TRBV29-1 to TRBJ1-2; the D is unclear. The V gene's germline CDR1 is SQVTM and CDR2 ANQGSEA. This CDR3 comprises 11 residues. V was trimmed by 7 bases and J by 4 bases, leaving 10 bases between them. CDR3 bases: TGCAGCGCCTACCCCACCTATGGCTACACCTTC. Translation: CSAYPTYGYTF.

This chain uses TRBV29-1 with TRBJ2-7, with 7 positions matching TRBD1. V gave up 1 base and J gave up 5 bases; unmatched junction bases: 5. CDR1 and CDR2 (germline): SQVTM, ANQGSEA. The CDR3 spans 13 residues. The CDR3 DNA reads as TGCAGCGTTGAAGCGGGACAGTTGGACGAGCAGTACTTC. Amino acid sequence: CSVEAGQLDEQYF.